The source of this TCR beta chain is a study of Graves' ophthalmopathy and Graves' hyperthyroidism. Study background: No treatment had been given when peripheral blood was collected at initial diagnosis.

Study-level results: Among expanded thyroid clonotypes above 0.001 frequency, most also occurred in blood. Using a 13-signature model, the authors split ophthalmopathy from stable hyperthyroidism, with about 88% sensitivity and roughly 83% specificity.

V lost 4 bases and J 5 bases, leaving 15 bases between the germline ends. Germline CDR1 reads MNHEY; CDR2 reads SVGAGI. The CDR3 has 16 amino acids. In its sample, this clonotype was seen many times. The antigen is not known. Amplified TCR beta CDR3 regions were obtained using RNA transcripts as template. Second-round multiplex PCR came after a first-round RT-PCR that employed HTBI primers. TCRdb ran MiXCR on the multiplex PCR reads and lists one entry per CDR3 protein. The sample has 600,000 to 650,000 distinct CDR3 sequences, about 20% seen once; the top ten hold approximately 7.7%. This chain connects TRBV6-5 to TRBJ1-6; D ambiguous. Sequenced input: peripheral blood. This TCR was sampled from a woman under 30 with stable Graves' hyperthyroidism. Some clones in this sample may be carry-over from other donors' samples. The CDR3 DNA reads TGTGCCAGCAGTTCTTTTCAGGCTTTCAATAATTCACCCCTCCACTTT. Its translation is CASSSFQAFNNSPLHF.